The entry below describes one T cell receptor (beta chain). This record comes from a study of preoperative IRX-2 immunotherapy in early breast cancer. This sample's treatment: preoperative locoregional IRX-2 cytokine immunotherapy. Germline lookup yields CDR1 WSHSY and CDR2 SAAADI. The CDR3 runs to 18 residues. V shed 8 bases, J shed 0 bases, and the junction held 17 bases outside the gene matches. Only in-frame clones appear in the TCRdb table, and some are missing; sequencing was by immunoSEQ multiplex PCR. The data show roughly 93,000 clones, roughly 90% seen once. This specimen was tumor tissue, taken after IRX-2 immunotherapy. The chain employs TRBV10-2 and TRBJ2-7; 9 nucleotides agree with TRBD2. The receptor was isolated from a human donor with breast cancer. The DNA of the CDR3 is TGCGCCAGCCTATCGCCGGGACTAGCCTCATTCAGCTCCTACGAGCAGTACTTC. Amino acids: CASLSPGLASFSSYEQYF.